This T cell receptor (beta chain) was documented in a study of blood T cell repertoires in COVID-19. Across the whole study: Researchers got acute and convalescent COVID-19 samples from the United States, Italy and Spain. T cells, B-cell-depleted T cells, or PBMCs provided the cDNA or gDNA that served as material.

As handled by the study authors: Cell counts per sample came from amplifying reference gene primers. This table comes from immunoSEQ multiplex PCR, and its TCRdb copy is limited to in-frame clones, with some not included. D and trimming were read from the DNA, whereas the V and J calls and clone size are those reported in that table. Among around 65,000 clones listed, about 82% were seen once. Looked up from germline, CDR1 is GTSNPN and CDR2 is SVGIG (reference sequence). The CDR3 covers 14 residues. Trimming removed 1 base at V and 13 bases at J, with 19 bases between. This clone was seen more than once but under ten times.

Input material: peripheral blood. This TCR came from a human donor in a cohort sampled during active COVID-19. The chain employs TRBV30 and TRBJ1-4; no reliable D call. Here the CDR3 DNA reads TGTGCCTGGAGTGACCGGGGAGAGATGAAAAGACTGTTTTTT. This gives the protein CAWSDRGEMKRLFF.